Shown below are 27 T cell receptor beta chains from a single sample sequenced in a study of radiotherapy plus CTLA-4 blockade in lung cancer. Sequenced by immunoSEQ multiplex PCR; TCRdb stores in-frame clones only, minus some. The table lists 60,000 to 65,000 clones, 70% to 85% of them singletons. The sample consisted of peripheral blood, taken from a patient treated with radiotherapy plus ipilimumab. These receptors all come from a human donor with non-small cell lung cancer who had a complete response to radiotherapy plus ipilimumab.

The CDR3 loop reads CASSESDGESAFF. For the CDR3, the DNA is TGCGCCAGCAGTGAGTCGGACGGGGAGTCGGCTTTCTTT. The chain joins TRBV10-2 to TRBJ1-1; no clear D gene. This CDR3 has 13 residues. Trimming left V 0 bases short and J 11 bases short, with 13 bases between. Germline values: CDR1 WSHSY, CDR2 SAAADI.

The chain links TRBV27 to TRBJ1-6, with 7 bases lining up with TRBD1. Trimming removed 6 bases from V and 4 bases from J; junction bases left unmatched: 9. This CDR3 is built from 16 residues. CDR1 is MNHEY and CDR2 is SMNVEV in the germline V gene (reference sequence). CDR3 amino acids: CASSASSGQYNSPLHF. The CDR3 nucleotides are TGTGCCAGCAGCGCTTCATCGGGACAGTATAATTCACCCCTCCACTTT.

Turning to this clone: One junction end disagrees with the germline gene, perhaps due to a read error. The chain has TRBV19 and TRBJ1-3, with D maybe TRBD1 (5 bases). In germline, CDR1 is LNHDA, CDR2 SQIVND (reference sequence). This CDR3 comprises 14 residues. CDR3 sequence: CASSPRDSGNTIYF. The CDR3 coding sequence is TGTGCCAGTAGTCCCCGGGACTCTGGGAACACCATATATTTT.

This rearrangement joins TRBV5-1 to TRBJ2-5, with 7 bases that match TRBD2. V trimming: 8 bases; J trimming: 4 bases; junction bases outside the gene matches: 11. This CDR3 region has 14 residues. Germline CDR1 and CDR2: SGHRS and YFSETQ. The CDR3 nucleotides read TGCGCCAGTCACGGGCTAGCGGTAGGAGAGACCCAGTACTTC. It encodes CASHGLAVGETQYF.

This chain joins TRBV30 and TRBJ1-1, with D possibly matching TRBD1 (5 bases). CDR1 GTSNPN and CDR2 SVGIG come from the germline V gene (reference sequence). V gave up 0 bases and J gave up 8 bases, with 13 bases separating them. The CDR3 is 13 amino acids. The CDR3 protein is CAWSVIGGTEAFF. The CDR3 DNA reads TGTGCCTGGAGTGTTATCGGGGGAACGGAAGCTTTCTTT.

V is TRBV6-5 and J is TRBJ1-4, with TRBD1 matching over 7 bases. The CDR3 has 14 residues. Germline CDR1 MNHEY, CDR2 SVGAGI. The V and J ends lost 5 bases and 8 bases, in that order; junction bases with no gene match: 8. CDR3 sequence: CASSPPGQWEKLFF. Here the CDR3 DNA reads TGTGCCAGCAGTCCCCCGGGACAGTGGGAAAAACTGTTTTTT.

The chain joins TRBV27 to TRBJ2-1; D unclear. V was trimmed by 3 bases and J by 4 bases, leaving 10 bases between them. The CDR3 has 14 residues. The germline CDR1 and CDR2 sequences are MNHEY and SMNVEV (reference sequence). This chain's CDR3 is CASSFGLEYNEQFF. The CDR3 DNA reads as TGTGCCAGCAGTTTCGGTTTGGAGTACAATGAGCAGTTCTTC.

V gene TRBV7-9 combines with J gene TRBJ2-3, with D possibly being TRBD2 (6 bases). The CDR3 has 15 residues. V was pared by 1 base and J by 0 bases, with 8 bases between. Per germline, CDR1 SEHNR and CDR2 FQNEAQ (reference sequence). The CDR3 DNA reads TGTGCCAGCAGCTTAGTGGGGAGGAGCACAGATACGCAGTATTTT. It is translated as CASSLVGRSTDTQYF.

Only a few counts were recorded for this clone. The sample has other DNA sequences that encode this CDR3 too. V usage is TRBV5-1 and J usage is TRBJ2-3; D not certain. V lost 0 bases and J lost 5, with 4 bases in between. CDR1 is SGHRS, CDR2 YFSETQ, per germline. The CDR3 length is 12 residues. The CDR3: CASSLAGDTQYF. The CDR3 DNA is TGCGCCAGCAGCTTGGCGGGAGATACGCAGTATTTT. Full variable domain (outside the CDR3, taken from reference TRBV5-1 and TRBJ2-3): KAGVTQTPRYLIKTRGQQVTLSCSPISGHRSVSWYQQTPGQGLQFLFEYFSETQRNKGNFPGRFSGRQFSNSRSEMNVSTLELGDSALYLCASSLAGDTQYFGPGTRLTVL.

This CDR3 is CASSLHSEGEQYF. CDR3 coding DNA: TGTGCCAGCAGCCTGCATTCCGAGGGGGAGCAGTACTTC. This chain uses TRBV7-2 with TRBJ2-7, with D perhaps given as TRBD1 or TRBD2 (5 bases each). The germline CDR1 and CDR2 sequences are SGHTA and FQGNSA. This CDR3 contains 13 residues. V lost 5 bases to trimming and J lost 7 bases, with 15 bases between them.

In DNA form, the CDR3 reads TGTGCCAGCAGCCCTGTCCTAATGAACACTGAAGCTTTCTTT. Protein product: CASSPVLMNTEAFF. V and J are TRBV7-2 and TRBJ1-1, with D hard to call. The CDR3 has 14 residues. The germline V gene encodes CDR1 SGHTA and CDR2 FQGNSA. The V end lost 5 bases, the J end lost 0 bases, and 10 bases lay between the germline ends. Looking up the rest from reference TRBV7-2 and TRBJ1-1 gives the full variable domain: GAGVSQSPSNKVTEKGKDVELRCDPISGHTALYWYRQSLGQGLEFLIYFQGNSAPDKSGLPSDRFSAERTGGSVSTLTIQRTQQEDSAVYLCASSPVLMNTEAFFGQGTRLTVV.

The chain has TRBV7-2 and TRBJ2-2, with D possibly matching TRBD2 (6 bases). Trimming shortened V by 5 bases and J by 6 bases, and 10 bases separated the two germline ends. From germline, CDR1 is SGHTA and CDR2 FQGNSA. CDR3 size: 13 residues. CDR3 in DNA: TGTGCCAGCAGCCCCGGAGGGCCCGGGGAGCTGTTTTTT. Protein product: CASSPGGPGELFF.

This clone was seen a single time. This chain links TRBV7-2 with TRBJ2-7; TRBD2 might be the D (9 bases). Germline CDR1 and CDR2: SGHTA and FQGNSA. This CDR3 region has 16 residues. Trimming took 0 bases from V and 5 from J, leaving 17 bases between them. CDR3 residues: CASSLAGTSRGHEQYF. The CDR3 bases are TGTGCCAGCAGCTTAGCTGGGACTAGCAGGGGGCACGAGCAGTACTTC.

This rearrangement joins TRBV7-2 to TRBJ1-1; maybe TRBD1 (5 bases). The length of the CDR3 is 14 residues. The germline V gene encodes CDR1 SGHTA and CDR2 FQGNSA. Trimming took off 1 base at V and 5 bases at J, with 11 bases between the two ends. The CDR3 spells CASSLDRQSTEAFF. Written as DNA, the CDR3 is TGTGCCAGCAGCTTAGATCGACAGTCTACTGAAGCTTTCTTT.

The chain employs TRBV2 and TRBJ1-5, with 9 bases that match TRBD1. The germline gives CDR1 SNHLY, CDR2 FYNNEI. The CDR3 length is 14 residues. Trimming took 6 bases from V and 4 from J; bases not matched to a gene: 4. CDR3 nucleotides: TGTGCCAGCAGGGGCGGACAGGGGAATCAGCCCCAGCATTTT. As protein: CASRGGQGNQPQHF.

V and J are TRBV2 and TRBJ2-2, with 10 bases matching TRBD1. V gave up 6 bases and J gave up 3 bases; unmatched junction bases: 4. Germline V gives CDR1 SNHLY, CDR2 FYNNEI. The CDR3 covers 15 residues. CDR3 sequence reads: CASSRTGGDTGELFF. CDR3 sequence (DNA): TGTGCCAGCAGCCGGACAGGGGGTGACACCGGGGAGCTGTTTTTT.

The J gene is TRBJ2-5, the V gene TRBV7-9, with D perhaps matching TRBD2 (5 bases). Trimming removed 0 bases at V and 4 bases at J, with 18 bases between. The CDR3 has 17 amino acids. Germline-derived CDR1 and CDR2 are SEHNR and FQNEAQ (reference sequence). The CDR3 loop reads CASSLAPGRAGGETQYF. The CDR3 DNA sequence: TGTGCCAGCAGCTTAGCCCCCGGTCGCGCCGGAGGAGAGACCCAGTACTTC.

The chain couples TRBV6-6 to TRBJ2-3, with D perhaps TRBD1 or TRBD2 (5 bases each). The CDR3 covers 15 residues. V shed 7 bases and J shed 4 bases, with 18 bases lying between them. Germline CDR1 MNHNY, CDR2 SVGAGI (reference sequence). The CDR3 DNA reads TGTGCCAGCACCCCTGGGACCCAACGGGCAGATACGCAGTATTTT. It translates to CASTPGTQRADTQYF.

The chain recombines TRBV7-2 with TRBJ1-5, with D possibly being TRBD1 (5 bases). V lost 4 bases and J 2 bases, leaving 15 bases between the germline ends. The CDR3 extends over 16 amino acids. Looked up from germline, CDR1 is SGHTA and CDR2 is FQGNSA. The chain's CDR3 is CASSYAGGGGNQPQHF. In DNA form, the CDR3 reads TGTGCCAGCAGCTATGCGGGGGGGGGAGGCAATCAGCCCCAGCATTTT.

The rearrangement joins TRBV10-2 to TRBJ2-1; perhaps TRBD1 as D (5 bases). Germline CDR1 WSHSY, CDR2 SAAADI. The CDR3 loop spans 17 amino acids. The germline V and J ends were trimmed by 3 bases and 5 bases, with 20 bases remaining between them. CDR3 nucleotides: TGCGCCAGCAGTGAATTATGGGGCAAGTCCACCAACAATGAGCAGTTCTTC. Its protein is CASSELWGKSTNNEQFF.

This clone appeared a few times. V gene TRBV18 combines with J gene TRBJ2-1; maybe TRBD1 (6 bases). Germline CDR1 is KGHSH and CDR2 is LQKENI. V lost 4 bases and J 5 bases, leaving 24 bases between the germline ends. CDR3 length: 18 amino acids. CDR3 DNA sequence: TGTGCCAGCTCACGACCGAAAACAGGGAGTAGGGACGACAATGAGCAGTTCTTC. Its translation is CASSRPKTGSRDDNEQFF.

This chain joins TRBV4-3 and TRBJ1-4, with D possibly being TRBD1 (5 bases). The V gene lost 1 base and the J gene lost 0 bases, with 15 bases spanning the gap. The germline CDR1 and CDR2 sequences are LGHNA and YSLEER. This CDR3 comprises 18 residues. In nucleotides, the CDR3 is TGCGCCAGCAGCCAAGGACCCTTTGGGGGAGCAACTAATGAAAAACTGTTTTTT. Translated: CASSQGPFGGATNEKLFF.

The chain uses TRBV6-5 and TRBJ1-2; 7 bases agree with TRBD1. CDR3 length: 14 residues. In germline, CDR1 is MNHEY, CDR2 SVGAGI. The V segment lost 6 bases and the J segment 2 bases; nucleotides outside the gene matches: 6. The CDR3 here is CASSLQGTNYGYTF. CDR3 DNA: TGTGCCAGCAGCCTACAGGGGACCAACTATGGCTACACCTTC.

The gene calls are TRBV28 and TRBJ1-2; 10 positions agree with TRBD1. The germline CDR1 and CDR2 sequences are MDHEN and SYDVKM. There are 13 residues in the CDR3. The V and J ends lost 6 bases and 8 bases, in that order; junction bases with no gene match: 6. This CDR3 reads CASRPGQGGGYTF. CDR3 nucleotides: TGTGCCAGCAGGCCCGGACAGGGGGGCGGCTACACCTTC.

The chain has TRBV28 and TRBJ1-2, with a tentative D call TRBD1 (6 bases). There are 15 residues in the CDR3. The V gene's germline CDR1 is MDHEN and CDR2 SYDVKM. V dropped 7 bases and J dropped 5 bases, with 20 bases sitting between them. CDR3 in DNA: TGTGCCAGCACCCCAAGTGGCAGGGGCGGGTATGGCTACACCTTC. Translated, it gives CASTPSGRGGYGYTF.

The chain combines TRBV7-6 with TRBJ2-3; D tentatively reads TRBD1 or TRBD2 (6 bases each). Per germline, CDR1 SGHVS and CDR2 FNYEAQ. The germline V and J ends were trimmed by 5 bases and 10 bases, with 13 bases remaining between them. The CDR3 covers 12 residues. DNA of the CDR3: TGTGCCAGCAGCCCTCCGGGGGCTGCGCAGTATTTT. Encoded protein: CASSPPGAAQYF.

The chain recombines TRBV27 with TRBJ2-1, with 9 bases lining up with TRBD2. Per germline, CDR1 MNHEY and CDR2 SMNVEV (reference sequence). After removal of 6 bases from V and 5 bases from J, the junction contained 11 bases not matched to a gene. CDR3 length: 16 residues. The CDR3 DNA is TGTGCCAGCAGCTCCGACCTTAGCGGGGGTCACAATGAGCAGTTCTTC. Encoded protein: CASSSDLSGGHNEQFF.